What follows describes a single T cell receptor (beta chain). 13 Jbeta primers and 60 Vbeta primers were used for the PCR. Generated by immunoSEQ multiplex PCR, the TCRdb table keeps only in-frame clones and is missing some. The profile shows 40,000 to 60,000 clones, approximately 72% of them singletons. The CDR3 covers 15 residues. Germline lookup yields CDR1 MNHNS and CDR2 SASEGT. V lost 6 bases and J lost 9, with 21 bases in between. The record originates from a study of cytomegalovirus exposure and HLA in healthy donors. Sequencing input: PBMCs. This chain uses TRBV6-1 with TRBJ1-5, with D maybe TRBD1 (6 bases). This sequence originates from a woman aged 50 to 60 in good health and CMV-seronegative. The DNA for the CDR3 is TGTGCCAGCAGGAGGAACAGGGAAGGAGGCCGGCCCCAGCATTTT. This encodes CASRRNREGGRPQHF.